The entry below gives a single T cell receptor beta chain sequence along with its context. Antigen specificity is unknown. This specimen belongs to a study of shared clonotypes between healthy human individuals. Notes on the study in general: The sharing of approximately 5.1% of naive CD4 clonotypes was seen across a few donors. What limited the represented genetic and exposure-history diversity was the small number of donors.

This table comes from immunoSEQ multiplex PCR, and its TCRdb copy is limited to in-frame clones, with some not included. The sample comprises around 2.5 million clones, over 85% of which are singletons, and 0.36% rests with the top ten. The CDR3 runs 15 residues. The junction had 4 bases not matched to a gene; V was cut back by 0 bases and J by 2 bases. Germline values: CDR1 SGHDN, CDR2 FVKESK. The clonotype originates from a man between 18 and 35 years old in good health. Some clones in this sample may be carry-over from other donors' samples. The chain combines TRBV14 with TRBJ2-7; 7 bases map to TRBD1. Sequences were obtained from naive CD4+ T cells from PBMCs. Described subset: CD45RA+ positively selected. CDR3 amino acids: CASSQEGQIPYEQYF. The CDR3 nucleotides read TGTGCCAGCAGCCAAGAGGGACAGATTCCCTACGAGCAGTACTTC. The full variable domain, rest sourced from reference TRBV14 and TRBJ2-7, is EAGVTQFPSHSVIEKGQTVTLRCDPISGHDNLYWYRRVMGKEIKFLLHFVKESKQDESGMPNNRFLAERTGGTYSTLKVQPAELEDSGVYFCASSQEGQIPYEQYFGPGTRLTVT.